This record looks at one T cell receptor beta chain sequence and its context. This clonotype came up many times. The antigen this receptor binds is unknown. No much larger clonotype is one base removed from it; base qualities were not supplied. Stable Graves' hyperthyroidism was defined as the absence of progression to ophthalmopathy over 18 months of follow-up. Hyperthyroidism patients were newly diagnosed, with disease duration under 2 months, and aged 18 to 65 years. Patients with uncontrolled infections, other autoimmune diseases, pregnancy or lactation were excluded. Diagnoses were based on clinical symptoms, serum thyroxine and TRAb, thyroid ultrasound and orbital computed tomography. Ficoll-Paque density gradient centrifugation was used to isolate PBMCs from 10 ml of fresh peripheral blood. Total RNA was extracted with Trizol reagent, and quality was checked on an Agilent 2100 Bioanalyzer. Trimmed from V: 5 bases; trimmed from J: 7 bases; junction bases lacking a gene match: 12. From the cysteine up to the phenylalanine, the CDR3 has a length of 16 residues. Only the CDR3 part of the read is kept: 48 bases, read in frame from the first base.

These data originate in a study of T cells in Graves' hyperthyroidism and ophthalmopathy (dated by TCRdb to between 2019 and 2020). Study-wide context: Peripheral blood samples were taken at initial diagnosis, before any treatment was given. To identify TCR V-J signatures that set the groups apart, the researchers used a discovery cohort of 95 to 100 patients, made up of about 44 with Graves' ophthalmopathy and some 58 with stable Graves' hyperthyroidism. An independent validation cohort of fewer than 20 hyperthyroidism patients and about 15 patients who later progressed to ophthalmopathy tested prospective prediction of ophthalmopathy. The 100 discovery patients were randomly split 7:3 into training and test sets. The study also compared thyroid tissue and blood T-cell repertoires from a handful of Graves' hyperthyroidism patients. After sampling, hyperthyroidism patients received methimazole starting at 30 mg daily, and ophthalmopathy patients received high-dose intravenous methylprednisolone. TCR Vbeta CDR3 sequencing of around 130 peripheral blood samples (around 45 ophthalmopathy, under 80 hyperthyroidism and approximately 17 progressor patients) is reported in the paper. Study-level results and caveats: During validation, the model predicted progression to ophthalmopathy a median of approximately six months ahead of onset, with 60% to 71% sensitivity and around 72% specificity. In cross-validation, a model built on a 13 V-J signature told ophthalmopathy apart from stable hyperthyroidism with less than 90% sensitivity and roughly 82% specificity, and in testing the same model reached 80%/75%. Blood samples also contained most of the expanded thyroid clonotypes (frequency above 0.001), which suggests that blood repertoires may reflect thyroid immune responses. No statistical method was used to set the sample size in advance, and investigators knew the group allocation.

The TCR beta CDR3 regions were amplified from RNA transcripts. For the first round of RT-PCR on the TCR CDR3, the HTBI primer set was used together with the Qiagen OneStep RT-PCR kit. Libraries were constructed in a second round of multiplex PCR, after which size selection and purification were carried out. Libraries were sequenced paired-end with 100 bp reads on an Illumina HiSeq2000. In the original analysis: SOAPnuke was used to process the raw data, throwing out any read that contained adapters or uncalled bases, had a mean Phred below 15, or lacked an exact constant-primer or identifier match. High-quality paired reads were merged using COPE v1.2.5, and each unique nucleotide sequence was defined as a clonotype. MiTCR v1.1 was used to align the clonotypes against IMGT TRBV, TRBD and TRBJ reference segments. The analysis included only V-J combinations with a frequency above 0.0001, which together covered more than 98% of the repertoires. A TCS score was defined as the ratio between F50 (clonal expansion) and ExV (chaos), using BLOSUM62-based TCRdist between CDR3 peptides within each V-J. Welch's t-statistics and random forest reduced roughly 500 V-J features to roughly 13, which were used in a naive Bayes classifier (R e1071). The public reads were reanalyzed by TCRdb: fastp trimming at Q25, MiXCR alignment, in-frame beta chains only. Records with the same CDR3 protein are collapsed into one entry carrying the most frequent genes and DNA. These V and J calls are TCRdb output, not the study's own analysis. This sample is represented by 250,000 to 300,000 distinct CDR3 sequences; roughly an eighth of them were singletons. Of the sample, 7.9% falls within the top ten clones.

Material: blood. This sequence originates from a woman aged 40 to 50 with Graves' hyperthyroidism. This receptor chain uses TRBV12-3 or TRBV12-4 and TRBJ2-1; a stretch of 9 junction bases matches TRBD2. The bases read TGTGCCAGCAGTCCAAGGGGGCGGGAGGGCCGAAATGAGCAGTTCTTC. Its protein reads: CASSPRGREGRNEQFF.